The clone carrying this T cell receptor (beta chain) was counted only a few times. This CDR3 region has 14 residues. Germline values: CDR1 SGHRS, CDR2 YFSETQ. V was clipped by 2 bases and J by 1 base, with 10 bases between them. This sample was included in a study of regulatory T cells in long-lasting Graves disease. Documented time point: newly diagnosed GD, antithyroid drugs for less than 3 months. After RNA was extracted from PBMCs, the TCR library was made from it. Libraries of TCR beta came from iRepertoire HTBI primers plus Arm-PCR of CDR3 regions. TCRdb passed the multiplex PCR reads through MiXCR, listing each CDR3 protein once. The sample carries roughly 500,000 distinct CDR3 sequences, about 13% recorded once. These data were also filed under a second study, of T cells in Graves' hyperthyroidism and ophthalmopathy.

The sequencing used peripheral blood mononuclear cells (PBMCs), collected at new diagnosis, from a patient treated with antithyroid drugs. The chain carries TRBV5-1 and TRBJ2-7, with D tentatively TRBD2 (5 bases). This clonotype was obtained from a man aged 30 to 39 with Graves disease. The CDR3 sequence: CASSFGEVSYEQYF. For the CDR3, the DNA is TGCGCCAGCAGCTTCGGGGAAGTTTCCTACGAGCAGTACTTC.